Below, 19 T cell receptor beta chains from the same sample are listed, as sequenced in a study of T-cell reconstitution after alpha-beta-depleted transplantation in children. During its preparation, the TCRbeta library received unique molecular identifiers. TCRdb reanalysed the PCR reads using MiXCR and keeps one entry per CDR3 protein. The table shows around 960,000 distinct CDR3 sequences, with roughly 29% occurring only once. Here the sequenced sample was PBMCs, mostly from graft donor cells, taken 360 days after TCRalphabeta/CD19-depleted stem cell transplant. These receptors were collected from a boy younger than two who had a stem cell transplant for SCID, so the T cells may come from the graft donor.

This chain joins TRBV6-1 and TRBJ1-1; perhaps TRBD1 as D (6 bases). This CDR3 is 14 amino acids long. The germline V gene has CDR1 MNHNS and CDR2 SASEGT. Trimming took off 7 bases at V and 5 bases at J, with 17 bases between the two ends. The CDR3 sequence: CASTSRDKRTEAFF. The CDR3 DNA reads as TGTGCCAGCACCTCCCGGGACAAGAGGACTGAAGCTTTCTTT.

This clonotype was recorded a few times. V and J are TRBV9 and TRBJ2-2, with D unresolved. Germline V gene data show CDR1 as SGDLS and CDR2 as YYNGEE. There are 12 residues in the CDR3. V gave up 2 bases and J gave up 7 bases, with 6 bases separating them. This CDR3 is CASSVVGGELFF. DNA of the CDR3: TGTGCCAGCAGCGTCGTCGGCGGGGAGCTGTTTTTT.

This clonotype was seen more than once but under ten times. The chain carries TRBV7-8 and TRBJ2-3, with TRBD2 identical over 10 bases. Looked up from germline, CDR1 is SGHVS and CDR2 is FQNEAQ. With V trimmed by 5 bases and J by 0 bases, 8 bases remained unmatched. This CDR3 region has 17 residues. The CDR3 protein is CASSHSSGGVSTDTQYF. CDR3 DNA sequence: TGTGCCAGCAGCCACAGCAGCGGGGGGGTGAGCACAGATACGCAGTATTTT.

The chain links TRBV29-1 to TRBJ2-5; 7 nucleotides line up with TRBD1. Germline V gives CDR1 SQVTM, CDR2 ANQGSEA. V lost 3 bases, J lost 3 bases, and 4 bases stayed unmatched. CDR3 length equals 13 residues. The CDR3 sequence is CSVEPGQKETQYF. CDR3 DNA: TGCAGCGTTGAGCCGGGACAGAAAGAGACCCAGTACTTC.

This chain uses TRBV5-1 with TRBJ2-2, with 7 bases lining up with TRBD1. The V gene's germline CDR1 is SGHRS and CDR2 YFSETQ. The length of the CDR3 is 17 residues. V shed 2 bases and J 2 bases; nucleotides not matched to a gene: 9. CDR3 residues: CASSFYVAGGNTGELFF. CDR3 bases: TGCGCCAGCAGCTTCTACGTCGCAGGGGGTAACACCGGGGAGCTGTTTTTT. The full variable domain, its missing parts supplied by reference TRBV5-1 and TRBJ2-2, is KAGVTQTPRYLIKTRGQQVTLSCSPISGHRSVSWYQQTPGQGLQFLFEYFSETQRNKGNFPGRFSGRQFSNSRSEMNVSTLELGDSALYLCASSFYVAGGNTGELFFGEGSRLTVL.

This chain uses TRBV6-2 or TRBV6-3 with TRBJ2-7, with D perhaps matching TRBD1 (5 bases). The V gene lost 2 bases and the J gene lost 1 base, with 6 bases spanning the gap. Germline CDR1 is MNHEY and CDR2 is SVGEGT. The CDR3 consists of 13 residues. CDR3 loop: CASSYRQSYEQYF. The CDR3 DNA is TGTGCCAGCAGTTACCGACAGTCCTACGAGCAGTACTTC.

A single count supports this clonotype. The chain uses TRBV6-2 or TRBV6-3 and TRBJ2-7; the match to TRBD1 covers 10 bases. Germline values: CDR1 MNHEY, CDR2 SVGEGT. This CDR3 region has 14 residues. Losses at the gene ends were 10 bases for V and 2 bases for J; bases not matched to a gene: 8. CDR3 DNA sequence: TGTGCCACCCAGGGACAGGGGAACCCCTACGAGCAGTACTTC. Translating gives CATQGQGNPYEQYF.

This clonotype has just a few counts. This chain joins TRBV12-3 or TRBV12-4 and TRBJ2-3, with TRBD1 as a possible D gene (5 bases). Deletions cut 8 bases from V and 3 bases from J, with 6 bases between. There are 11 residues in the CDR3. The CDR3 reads CASGATDTQYF. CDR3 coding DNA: TGTGCCAGCGGGGCGACAGATACGCAGTATTTT.

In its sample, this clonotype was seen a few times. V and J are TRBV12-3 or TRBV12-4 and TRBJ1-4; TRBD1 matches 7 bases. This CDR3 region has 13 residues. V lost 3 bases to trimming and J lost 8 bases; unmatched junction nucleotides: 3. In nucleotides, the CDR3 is TGTGCCAGCAGTTTCAGGGGGGCCGAAAAACTGTTTTTT. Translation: CASSFRGAEKLFF.

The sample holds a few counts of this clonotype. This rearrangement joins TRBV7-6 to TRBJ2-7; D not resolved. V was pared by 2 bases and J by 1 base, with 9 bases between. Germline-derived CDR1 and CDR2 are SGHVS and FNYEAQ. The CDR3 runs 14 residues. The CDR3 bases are TGTGCCAGCAGCTTACACTCGCAATCCTACGAGCAGTACTTC. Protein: CASSLHSQSYEQYF.

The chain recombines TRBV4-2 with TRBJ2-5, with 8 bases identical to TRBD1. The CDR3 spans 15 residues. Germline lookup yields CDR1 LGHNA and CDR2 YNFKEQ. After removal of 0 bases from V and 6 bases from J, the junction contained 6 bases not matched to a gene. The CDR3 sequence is CASSQDFPGGQTQYF. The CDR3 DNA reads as TGTGCCAGCAGCCAAGATTTCCCAGGGGGCCAGACCCAGTACTTC.

The CDR3 here is CASEMGTLAGTQYF. The CDR3, as DNA: TGTGCCAGCGAAATGGGTACCCTCGCAGGCACGCAGTATTTT. The chain is built from TRBV25-1 and TRBJ2-3, with no clear D. V lost 8 bases and J lost 9, with 21 bases in between. The CDR3 covers 14 residues. Germline assignment: CDR1 MGHDK and CDR2 SYGVNS.

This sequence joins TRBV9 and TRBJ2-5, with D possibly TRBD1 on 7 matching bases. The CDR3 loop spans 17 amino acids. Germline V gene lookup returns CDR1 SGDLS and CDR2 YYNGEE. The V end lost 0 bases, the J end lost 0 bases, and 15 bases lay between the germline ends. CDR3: CASSVGGGAGYQETQYF. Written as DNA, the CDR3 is TGTGCCAGCAGCGTAGGAGGGGGCGCGGGGTACCAAGAGACCCAGTACTTC.

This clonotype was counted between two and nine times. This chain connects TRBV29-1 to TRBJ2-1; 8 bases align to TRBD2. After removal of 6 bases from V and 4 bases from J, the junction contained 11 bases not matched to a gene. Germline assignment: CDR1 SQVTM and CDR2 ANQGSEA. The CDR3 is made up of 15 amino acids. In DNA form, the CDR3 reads TGCAGCGTGAACTTCCCGGGGGGGCTGTACAATGAGCAGTTCTTC. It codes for CSVNFPGGLYNEQFF.

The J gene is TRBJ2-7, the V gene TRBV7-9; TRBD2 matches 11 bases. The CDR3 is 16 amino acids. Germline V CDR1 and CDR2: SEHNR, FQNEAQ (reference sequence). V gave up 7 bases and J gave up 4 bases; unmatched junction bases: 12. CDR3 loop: CASTFSGASGGYEQYF. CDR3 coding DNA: TGTGCCAGCACCTTTTCGGGAGCTAGCGGGGGGTACGAGCAGTACTTC.

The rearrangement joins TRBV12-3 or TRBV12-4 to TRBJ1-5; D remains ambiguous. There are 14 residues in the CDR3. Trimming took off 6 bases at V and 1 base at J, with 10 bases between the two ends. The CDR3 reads CASSHLRSNQPQHF. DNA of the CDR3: TGTGCCAGCAGCCACTTAAGGAGCAATCAGCCCCAGCATTTT.

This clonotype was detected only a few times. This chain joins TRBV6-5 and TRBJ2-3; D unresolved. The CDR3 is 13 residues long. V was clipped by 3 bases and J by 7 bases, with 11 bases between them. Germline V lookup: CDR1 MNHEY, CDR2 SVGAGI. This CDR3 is CASSYGLQNTQYF. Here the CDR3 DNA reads TGTGCCAGCAGTTATGGGCTCCAGAATACGCAGTATTTT.

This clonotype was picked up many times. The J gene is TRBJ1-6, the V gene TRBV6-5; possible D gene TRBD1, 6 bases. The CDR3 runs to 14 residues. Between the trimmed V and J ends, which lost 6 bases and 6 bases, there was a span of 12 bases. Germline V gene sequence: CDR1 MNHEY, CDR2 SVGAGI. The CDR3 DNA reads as TGTGCCAGCAGCTACGCAGGGGCTAATTCACCCCTCCACTTT. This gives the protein CASSYAGANSPLHF.

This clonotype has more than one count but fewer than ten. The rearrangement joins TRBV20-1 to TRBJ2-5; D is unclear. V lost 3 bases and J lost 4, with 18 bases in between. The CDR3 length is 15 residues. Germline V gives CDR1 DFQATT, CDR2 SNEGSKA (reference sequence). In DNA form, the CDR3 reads TGCAGTGCTAGGGCACTACTTATGGGCCGAGAGACCCAGTACTTC. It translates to CSARALLMGRETQYF.